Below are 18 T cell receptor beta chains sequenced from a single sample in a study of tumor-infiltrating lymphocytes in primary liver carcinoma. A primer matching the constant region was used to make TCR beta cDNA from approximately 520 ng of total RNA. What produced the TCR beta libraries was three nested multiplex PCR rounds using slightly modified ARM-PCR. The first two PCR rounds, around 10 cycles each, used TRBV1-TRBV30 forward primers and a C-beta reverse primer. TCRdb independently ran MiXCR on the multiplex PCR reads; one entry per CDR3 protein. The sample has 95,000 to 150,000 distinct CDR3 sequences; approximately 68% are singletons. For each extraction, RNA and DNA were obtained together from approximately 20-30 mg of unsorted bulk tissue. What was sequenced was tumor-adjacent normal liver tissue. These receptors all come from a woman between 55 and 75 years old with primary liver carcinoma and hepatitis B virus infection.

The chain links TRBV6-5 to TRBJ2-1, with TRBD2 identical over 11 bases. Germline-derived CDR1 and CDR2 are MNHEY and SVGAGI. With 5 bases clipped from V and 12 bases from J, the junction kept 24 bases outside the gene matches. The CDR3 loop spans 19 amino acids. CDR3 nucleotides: TGTGCCAGCAGTCGAAGGGGGACTAGCGGAATACCCGTCTACGATGCGCAGTTCTTC. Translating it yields CASSRRGTSGIPVYDAQFF.

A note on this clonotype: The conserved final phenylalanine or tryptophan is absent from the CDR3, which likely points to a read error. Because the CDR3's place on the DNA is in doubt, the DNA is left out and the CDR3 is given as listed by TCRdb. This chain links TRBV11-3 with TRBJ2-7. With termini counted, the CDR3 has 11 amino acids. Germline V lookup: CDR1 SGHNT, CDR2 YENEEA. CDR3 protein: CASSNRYEQYL.

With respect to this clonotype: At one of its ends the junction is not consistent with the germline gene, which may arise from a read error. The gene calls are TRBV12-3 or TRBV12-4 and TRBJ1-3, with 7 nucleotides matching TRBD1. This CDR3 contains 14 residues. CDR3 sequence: CANSSRQGGNTIYF. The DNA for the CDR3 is TGTGCCAACAGTTCCCGACAGGGCGGAAACACCATATATTTT.

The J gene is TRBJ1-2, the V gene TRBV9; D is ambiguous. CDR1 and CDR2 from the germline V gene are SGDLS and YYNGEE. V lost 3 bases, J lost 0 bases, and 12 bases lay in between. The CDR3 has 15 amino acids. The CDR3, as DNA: TGTGCCAGCAGCGCAATGCCGGGAGCTAACTATGGCTACACCTTC. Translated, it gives CASSAMPGANYGYTF.

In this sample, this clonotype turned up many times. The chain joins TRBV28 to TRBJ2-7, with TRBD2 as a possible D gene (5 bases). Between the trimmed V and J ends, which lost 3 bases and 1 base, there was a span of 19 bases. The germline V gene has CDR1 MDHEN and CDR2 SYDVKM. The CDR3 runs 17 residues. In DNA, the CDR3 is TGTGCCAGCAGTTTTTTTTCACGGAGCTCGGGATCCTACGAGCAGTACTTC. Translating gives CASSFFSRSSGSYEQYF. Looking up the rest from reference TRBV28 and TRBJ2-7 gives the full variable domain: DVKVTQSSRYLVKRTGEKVFLECVQDMDHENMFWYRQDPGLGLRLIYFSYDVKMKEKGDIPEGYSVSREKKERFSLILESASTNQTSMYLCASSFFSRSSGSYEQYFGPGTRLTVT.

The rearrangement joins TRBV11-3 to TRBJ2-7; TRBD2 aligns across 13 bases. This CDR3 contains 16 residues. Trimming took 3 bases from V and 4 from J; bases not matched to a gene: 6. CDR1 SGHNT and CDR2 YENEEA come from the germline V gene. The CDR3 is CASSFGLAGAGYEQYF. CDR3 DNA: TGTGCCAGCAGCTTCGGACTAGCGGGAGCAGGGTACGAGCAGTACTTC.

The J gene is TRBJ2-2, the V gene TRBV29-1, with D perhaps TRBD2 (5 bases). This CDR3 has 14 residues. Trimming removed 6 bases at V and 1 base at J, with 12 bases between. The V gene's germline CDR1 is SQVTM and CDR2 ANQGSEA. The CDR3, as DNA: TGCAGCGTGATGGCTAGCATGAACACCGGGGAGCTGTTTTTT. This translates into CSVMASMNTGELFF.

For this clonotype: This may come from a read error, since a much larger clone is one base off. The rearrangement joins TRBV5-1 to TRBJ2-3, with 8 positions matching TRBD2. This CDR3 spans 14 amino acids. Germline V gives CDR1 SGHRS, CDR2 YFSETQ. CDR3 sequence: CTSSGGHGTDTQYF. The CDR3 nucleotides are TGCACCAGCAGCGGGGGCCACGGCACAGATACGCAGTATTTT.

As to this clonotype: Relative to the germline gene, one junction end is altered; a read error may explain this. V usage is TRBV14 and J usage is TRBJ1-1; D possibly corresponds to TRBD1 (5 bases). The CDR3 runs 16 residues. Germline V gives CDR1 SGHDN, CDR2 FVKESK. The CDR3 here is CASSPNGGGWNTEALF. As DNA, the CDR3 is TGTGCAAGCAGTCCCAACGGGGGTGGGTGGAACACTGAAGCTCTCTTT.

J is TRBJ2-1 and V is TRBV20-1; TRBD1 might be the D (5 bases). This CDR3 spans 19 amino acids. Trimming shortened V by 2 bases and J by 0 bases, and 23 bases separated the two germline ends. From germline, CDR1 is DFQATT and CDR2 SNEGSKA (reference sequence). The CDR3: CSARPQTESLKSSYNEQFF. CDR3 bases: TGCAGTGCTAGACCGCAGACAGAGTCATTAAAGAGCTCCTACAATGAGCAGTTCTTC.

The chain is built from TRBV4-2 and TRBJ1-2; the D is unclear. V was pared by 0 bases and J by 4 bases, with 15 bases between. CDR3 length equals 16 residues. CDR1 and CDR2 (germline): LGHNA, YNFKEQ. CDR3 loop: CASSQDTPVGSYGYTF. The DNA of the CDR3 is TGTGCCAGCAGCCAAGATACACCAGTGGGCAGCTATGGCTACACCTTC.

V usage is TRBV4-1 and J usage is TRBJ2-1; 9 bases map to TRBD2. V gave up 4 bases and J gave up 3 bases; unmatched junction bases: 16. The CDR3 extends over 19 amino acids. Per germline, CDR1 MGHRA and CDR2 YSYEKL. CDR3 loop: CASSPIPGTSFESYNEQFF. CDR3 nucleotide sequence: TGCGCCAGCAGCCCAATTCCCGGGACTAGCTTCGAGAGCTACAATGAGCAGTTCTTC.

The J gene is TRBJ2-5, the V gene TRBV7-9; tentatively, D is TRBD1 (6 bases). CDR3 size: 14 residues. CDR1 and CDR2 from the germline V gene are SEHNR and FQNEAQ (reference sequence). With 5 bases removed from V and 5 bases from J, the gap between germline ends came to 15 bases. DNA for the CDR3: TGTGCCAGCAGCCCGATCAGGGGAGATGAGACCCAGTACTTC. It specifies CASSPIRGDETQYF.

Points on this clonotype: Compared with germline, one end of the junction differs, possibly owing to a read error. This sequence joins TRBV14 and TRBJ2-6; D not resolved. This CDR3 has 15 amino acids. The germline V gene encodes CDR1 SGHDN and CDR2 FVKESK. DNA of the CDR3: TGTGCCAGCAGCCAAGGCGCAGCTAGGGCCAACGCCCTGACTTTC. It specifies CASSQGAARANALTF.

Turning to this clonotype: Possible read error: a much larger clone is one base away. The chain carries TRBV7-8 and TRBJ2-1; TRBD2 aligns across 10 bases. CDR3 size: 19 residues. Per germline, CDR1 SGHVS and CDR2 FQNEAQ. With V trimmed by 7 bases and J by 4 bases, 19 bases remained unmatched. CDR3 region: CASIAGPRASGRLYNEQFF. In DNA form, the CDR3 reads TGTGCCAGCATCGCCGGGCCTCGGGCTAGCGGGAGACTTTACAATGAGCAGTTCTTC.

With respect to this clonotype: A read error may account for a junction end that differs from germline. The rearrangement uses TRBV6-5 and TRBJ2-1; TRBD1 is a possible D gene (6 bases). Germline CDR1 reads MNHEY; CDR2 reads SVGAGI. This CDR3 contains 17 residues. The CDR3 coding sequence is TGTACCAGCAGTTACTCGCAGGGGCGGAGGAGTACGAATGAGCAGTTCTTC. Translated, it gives CTSSYSQGRRSTNEQFF.

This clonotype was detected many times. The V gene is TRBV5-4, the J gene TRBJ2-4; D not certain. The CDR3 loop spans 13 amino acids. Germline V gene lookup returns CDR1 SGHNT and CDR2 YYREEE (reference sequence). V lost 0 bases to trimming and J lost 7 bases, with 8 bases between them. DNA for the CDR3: TGTGCCAGCAGCTTGGACTGGGTGAACATTCAGTACTTC. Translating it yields CASSLDWVNIQYF.

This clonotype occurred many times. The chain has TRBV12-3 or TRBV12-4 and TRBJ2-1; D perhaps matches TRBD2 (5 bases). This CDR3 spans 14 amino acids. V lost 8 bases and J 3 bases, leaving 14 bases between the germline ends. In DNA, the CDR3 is TGTGCCAGCCGACCCGGAGGTGACTACAATGAGCAGTTCTTC. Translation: CASRPGGDYNEQFF.